The 26 T cell receptor beta chains listed next were all sequenced from one sample in a study of Tregs in tolerant kidney transplant recipients. The protocol was immunoSEQ multiplex PCR, while the TCRdb copy is restricted to in-frame clones and leaves out a portion. Among roughly 45,000 clones listed, about 90% were seen once. Sequenced material: Tregs from blood. These receptors came from a human donor in good health.

The chain has TRBV30 and TRBJ2-4; D perhaps matches TRBD1 (5 bases). V lost 5 bases and J 0 bases, leaving 14 bases between the germline ends. The germline V gene encodes CDR1 GTSNPN and CDR2 SVGIG (reference sequence). The CDR3 runs to 15 residues. The CDR3, as DNA: TGTGCCTGGTCAGATGGACAAGTAGCCAAAAACATTCAGTACTTC. Amino acids: CAWSDGQVAKNIQYF.

The chain uses TRBV7-3 and TRBJ2-7, with D tentatively TRBD1 (7 bases). CDR1 SGHTA and CDR2 FQGTGA come from the germline V gene. V lost 2 bases and J lost 3, with 14 bases in between. The CDR3 consists of 15 residues. The CDR3: CASSLGGGGLYEQYF. CDR3 DNA: TGTGCCAGCAGCTTAGGAGGGGGCGGTCTCTACGAGCAGTACTTC.

The rearrangement joins TRBV5-1 to TRBJ1-2, with D possibly being TRBD1 (5 bases). Trimming pared 1 base from V and 6 bases from J, leaving 16 bases between. The CDR3 has 15 residues. Germline assignment: CDR1 SGHRS and CDR2 YFSETQ. The CDR3 DNA is TGCGCCAGCAGCTTGAATCAAGACAGCCTGCATGGCTACACCTTC. It codes for CASSLNQDSLHGYTF.

The chain links TRBV7-2 to TRBJ1-5, with unresolved D. The germline V gene encodes CDR1 SGHTA and CDR2 FQGNSA. V shed 0 bases and J shed 4 bases, with 16 bases lying between them. This CDR3 comprises 17 residues. This CDR3 reads CASSLALLRQSNQPQHF. CDR3 nucleotide sequence: TGTGCCAGCAGCTTAGCGTTACTAAGGCAGTCAAATCAGCCCCAGCATTTT.

V usage is TRBV21-1 and J usage is TRBJ2-1. TRBV21-1 is assigned pseudogene status. This CDR3 spans 11 amino acids. CDR3 loop: CANTPANEQFF. Here the CDR3 DNA reads TGTGCCAACACCCCGGCGAATGAGCAGTTCTTC.

The genes are TRBV4-1 and TRBJ2-7, with a tentative D call TRBD1 (6 bases). The length of the CDR3 is 19 residues. The germline V gene has CDR1 MGHRA and CDR2 YSYEKL. Trimming pared 4 bases from V and 4 bases from J, leaving 29 bases between. As DNA, the CDR3 is TGCGCCAGCAGCCCCCGAGTGGGGGCTAGGGTCTATGGGATGTACGAGCAGTACTTC. Encoded protein: CASSPRVGARVYGMYEQYF.

This rearrangement joins TRBV2 to TRBJ1-1; 7 nucleotides agree with TRBD1. Germline-derived CDR1 and CDR2 are SNHLY and FYNNEI. The CDR3 spans 13 residues. With V trimmed by 7 bases and J by 0 bases, 2 bases remained unmatched. The CDR3 region has the DNA TGTGCCAGCAACGACAGGGTGAACACTGAAGCTTTCTTT. Translation: CASNDRVNTEAFF.

The CDR3 DNA reads as TGCAGCGTACAACAGGTATTCCGGCAAGAGACCCAGTACTTC. It translates to CSVQQVFRQETQYF. The V gene is TRBV29-1, the J gene TRBJ2-5; D is perhaps TRBD1 (5 bases). The CDR3 covers 14 residues. Per germline, CDR1 SQVTM and CDR2 ANQGSEA. Trimming removed 6 bases at V and 2 bases at J, with 16 bases between.

The chain carries TRBV7-8 and TRBJ2-3; D gene uncertain. V lost 8 bases, J lost 0 bases, and 18 bases lay in between. The length of the CDR3 is 16 residues. In germline, CDR1 is SGHVS, CDR2 FQNEAQ. Here the CDR3 reads CASRLLTFSSTDTQYF. CDR3 coding DNA: TGTGCCAGCCGGCTGTTAACCTTTTCTAGCACAGATACGCAGTATTTT.

The rearrangement uses TRBV13 and TRBJ1-1, with D unclear. The CDR3 loop spans 14 amino acids. Deletions cut 5 bases from V and 0 bases from J, with 10 bases between. Germline CDR1 and CDR2: PRHDT and FYEKMQ (reference sequence). This chain's CDR3 is CASSLMHVNTEAFF. In DNA form, the CDR3 reads TGTGCCAGCAGCCTCATGCACGTGAACACTGAAGCTTTCTTT. The entire variable domain, with the rest obtained from reference TRBV13 and TRBJ1-1, is as follows: AAGVIQSPRHLIKEKRETATLKCYPIPRHDTVYWYQQGPGQDPQFLISFYEKMQSDKGSIPDRFSAQQFSDYHSELNMSSLELGDSALYFCASSLMHVNTEAFFGQGTRLTVV.

The chain couples TRBV5-1 to TRBJ2-2, with D unclear. The V gene lost 1 base and the J gene lost 9 bases, with 7 bases spanning the gap. The CDR3 contains 12 residues. Germline V gives CDR1 SGHRS, CDR2 YFSETQ. The CDR3 is CASSLMYRELFF. DNA for the CDR3: TGCGCCAGCAGCTTGATGTATCGGGAGCTGTTTTTT.

The chain carries TRBV7-2 and TRBJ2-5; the D gene is possibly TRBD1 (7 bases). Germline loops: CDR1 SGHTA, CDR2 FQGNSA. The length of the CDR3 is 13 residues. V shed 5 bases and J shed 5 bases, with 12 bases lying between them. CDR3 residues: CASSRQGGETQYF. The CDR3, as DNA: TGTGCCAGCAGCAGACAGGGAGGTGAGACCCAGTACTTC.

This clone occurred a few times. The chain uses TRBV10-3 and TRBJ1-5; D is undetermined. Germline lookup yields CDR1 ENHRY and CDR2 SYGVKD. The CDR3 loop spans 14 amino acids. V lost 0 bases to trimming and J lost 5 bases, with 8 bases between them. Written as DNA, the CDR3 is TGTGCCATCAGTGAGTCGGGCACCTATCAGCCCCAGCATTTT. Its translation: CAISESGTYQPQHF.

This chain connects TRBV6-5 to TRBJ2-5, with 7 bases matching TRBD2. The CDR3 covers 15 residues. Germline V gene sequence: CDR1 MNHEY, CDR2 SVGAGI. V dropped 6 bases and J dropped 5; count of bases not matched to a gene: 12. This CDR3 reads CASSLAGPYLETQYF. The CDR3, as DNA: TGTGCCAGCAGCTTAGCGGGTCCCTATCTGGAGACCCAGTACTTC.

The V gene is TRBV14, the J gene TRBJ2-7; D possibly uses TRBD1 or TRBD2 (5 bases each). The ends were cut back, 3 bases at V and 6 bases at J, with 15 bases in the middle. CDR1 and CDR2 from the germline V gene are SGHDN and FVKESK. The CDR3 is 14 amino acids. The CDR3 DNA reads as TGTGCCAGCAGCCACGGGGCAAAGTCCGGCGAGCAGTACTTC. Its translation is CASSHGAKSGEQYF.

The chain joins TRBV6-6 to TRBJ2-7; possible D gene TRBD1, 5 bases. Trimming pared 0 bases from V and 2 bases from J, leaving 14 bases between. The CDR3 covers 16 residues. Germline-derived CDR1 and CDR2 are MNHNY and SVGAGI (reference sequence). Written as DNA, the CDR3 is TGTGCCAGCAGTTACTCTCCGACAGCACCTACCTACGAGCAGTACTTC. Its protein product is CASSYSPTAPTYEQYF.

Written as DNA, the CDR3 is TGCAGCGTCCTACAGGGGGCTGGGAACTATGGCTACACCTTC. Encoded protein: CSVLQGAGNYGYTF. The chain recombines TRBV29-1 with TRBJ1-2, with 9 nucleotides matching TRBD1. CDR3 length equals 14 residues. Germline lookup yields CDR1 SQVTM and CDR2 ANQGSEA. J gave up 2 bases and V 6 bases, and 7 bases lay outside the gene matches.

The rearrangement uses TRBV11-2 and TRBJ1-1, with 7 positions matching TRBD1. CDR3 length: 14 residues. In germline, CDR1 is SGHAT, CDR2 FQNNGV. Trimming took 5 bases from V and 5 from J; bases not matched to a gene: 8. CDR3 region: CASSPFDRETEAFF. In DNA form, the CDR3 reads TGTGCCAGCAGCCCATTTGACAGGGAGACTGAAGCTTTCTTT.

This CDR3 reads CASSSRGRGYEQYF. DNA of the CDR3: TGTGCCAGCAGTTCCAGGGGGCGCGGGTACGAGCAGTACTTC. This chain links TRBV27 with TRBJ2-7, with 8 bases identical to TRBD1. The V segment lost 4 bases and the J segment 4 bases; nucleotides outside the gene matches: 6. CDR1 MNHEY and CDR2 SMNVEV come from the germline V gene (reference sequence). The CDR3 has 14 amino acids.

The gene calls are TRBV5-1 and TRBJ1-2; no firm D call. Germline V gene data show CDR1 as SGHRS and CDR2 as YFSETQ. The CDR3 consists of 12 residues. Trimming removed 1 base from V and 7 bases from J, with 8 bases in between. The CDR3: CASSLSDLGYTF. DNA for the CDR3: TGCGCCAGCAGCTTGTCCGATCTTGGCTACACCTTC.

The V and J genes are TRBV7-2 and TRBJ1-1, with D possibly TRBD1 on 5 matching bases. The CDR3 is 12 residues long. Trimming cost V 5 bases and J 7 bases, with 11 bases left between them. Germline assignment: CDR1 SGHTA and CDR2 FQGNSA. CDR3 sequence reads: CASSLRGVEAFF. CDR3 coding DNA: TGTGCCAGCAGCCTCCGGGGCGTTGAAGCTTTCTTT.

The chain links TRBV2 to TRBJ2-1; D unclear. The CDR3 totals 13 residues. V shed 3 bases and J shed 3 bases, with 6 bases lying between them. Germline loops: CDR1 SNHLY, CDR2 FYNNEI. CDR3 amino acids: CASSEFFYNEQFF. DNA for the CDR3: TGTGCCAGCAGTGAGTTTTTCTACAATGAGCAGTTCTTC.

V usage is TRBV4-1 and J usage is TRBJ1-2; the D gene is possibly TRBD1 (5 bases). This CDR3 comprises 17 residues. Trimming stripped 2 bases from V and 3 bases from J, with 19 bases between. CDR1 and CDR2 (germline): MGHRA, YSYEKL. The CDR3 DNA follows: TGCGCCAGCAGCCAAATAAAGGGACGCCCTGGGGACTATGGCTACACCTTC. It is translated as CASSQIKGRPGDYGYTF.

V gene TRBV7-2 combines with J gene TRBJ1-2, with TRBD1 matching 7 bases. J was trimmed by 5 bases and V by 1 base; bases with no gene match: 10. Germline V gene data show CDR1 as SGHTA and CDR2 as FQGNSA. The CDR3 runs to 16 residues. In DNA form, the CDR3 reads TGTGCCAGCAGCTTAGAATTCTACAGGGGCGATTATGGCTACACCTTC. Translated, it gives CASSLEFYRGDYGYTF.

The V call is TRBV18, the J call TRBJ2-1; D might be TRBD1 (6 bases). The CDR3 extends over 14 amino acids. V dropped 4 bases and J dropped 9 bases, with 16 bases sitting between them. Germline loops: CDR1 KGHSH, CDR2 LQKENI. The CDR3 is CASSLDRNGGEQFF. The DNA for the CDR3 is TGTGCCAGCTCACTGGACAGAAACGGTGGTGAGCAGTTCTTC.

The chain combines TRBV9 with TRBJ2-3; TRBD2 agrees at 9 bases. J was trimmed by 1 base and V by 3 bases; bases with no gene match: 6. Germline V CDR1 and CDR2: SGDLS, YYNGEE. This CDR3 region has 16 residues. The CDR3 DNA sequence: TGTGCCAGCAGCGCCGAGCGGGGGGCGGGCACAGATACGCAGTATTTT. Translating it yields CASSAERGAGTDTQYF.